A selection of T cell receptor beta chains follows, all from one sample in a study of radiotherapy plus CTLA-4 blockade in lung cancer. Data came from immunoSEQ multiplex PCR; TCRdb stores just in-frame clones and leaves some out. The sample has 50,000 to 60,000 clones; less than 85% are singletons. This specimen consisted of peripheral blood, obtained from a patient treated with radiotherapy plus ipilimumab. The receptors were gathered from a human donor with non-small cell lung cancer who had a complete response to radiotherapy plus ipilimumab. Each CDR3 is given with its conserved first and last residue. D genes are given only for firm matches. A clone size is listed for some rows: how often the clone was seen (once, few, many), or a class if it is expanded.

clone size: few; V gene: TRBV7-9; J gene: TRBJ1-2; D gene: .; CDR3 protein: CASSLLGQLWGYTF; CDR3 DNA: TGTGCCAGCAGCTTATTGGGGCAATTATGGGGCTACACCTTC
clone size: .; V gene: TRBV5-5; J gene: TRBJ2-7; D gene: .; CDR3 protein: CASSLGAGGLYEQYF; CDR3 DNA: TGTGCCAGCAGCTTGGGTGCAGGAGGGCTCTACGAGCAGTACTTC
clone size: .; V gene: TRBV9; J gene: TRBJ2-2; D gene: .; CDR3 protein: CASSVASGELFF; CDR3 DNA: TGTGCCAGCAGCGTAGCATCCGGGGAGCTGTTTTTT
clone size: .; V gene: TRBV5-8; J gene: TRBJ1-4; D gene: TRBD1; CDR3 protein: CASSSDRVIGEKLFF; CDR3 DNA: TGTGCCAGCAGCTCCGACAGGGTTATCGGTGAAAAACTGTTTTTT
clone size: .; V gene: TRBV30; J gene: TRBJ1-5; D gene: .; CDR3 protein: CAWNRVNNQPQHF; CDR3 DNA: TGTGCCTGGAACAGGGTAAACAATCAGCCCCAGCATTTT
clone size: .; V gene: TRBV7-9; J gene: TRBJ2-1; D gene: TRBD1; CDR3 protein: CASSPGWGQGAYNEQFF; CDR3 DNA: TGTGCCAGCAGCCCAGGCTGGGGACAGGGGGCTTACAATGAGCAGTTCTTC
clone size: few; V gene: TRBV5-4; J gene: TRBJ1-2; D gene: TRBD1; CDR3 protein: CASSEDRGGKDYGYTF; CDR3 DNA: TGTGCCAGTAGCGAGGACAGGGGAGGAAAAGACTATGGCTACACCTTC
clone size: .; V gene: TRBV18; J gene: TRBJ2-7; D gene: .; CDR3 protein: CASSPLQREQYF; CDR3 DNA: TGTGCCAGCTCACCACTACAGCGGGAGCAGTACTTC
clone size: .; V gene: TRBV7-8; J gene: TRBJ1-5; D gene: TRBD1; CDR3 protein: CASSLSGQGWGQPQHF; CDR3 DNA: TGTGCCAGCAGCTTATCGGGACAGGGGTGGGGACAGCCCCAGCATTTT
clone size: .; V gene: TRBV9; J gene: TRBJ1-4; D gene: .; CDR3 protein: CASSVEGANEKLFF; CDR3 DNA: TGTGCCAGCAGCGTAGAGGGGGCTAATGAAAAACTGTTTTTT
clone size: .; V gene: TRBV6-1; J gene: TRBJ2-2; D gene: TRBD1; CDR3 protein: CASGQGGGTGELFF; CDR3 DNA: TGTGCCAGCGGACAGGGGGGAGGGACCGGGGAGCTGTTTTTT
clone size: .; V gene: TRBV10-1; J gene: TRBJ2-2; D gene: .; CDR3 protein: CATSGLSNTGELFF; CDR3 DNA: TGCGCCACCTCGGGACTTTCGAACACCGGGGAGCTGTTTTTT
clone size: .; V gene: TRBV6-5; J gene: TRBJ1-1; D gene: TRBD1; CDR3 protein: CASSTPGQGWSEAFF; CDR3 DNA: TGTGCCAGCAGTACTCCGGGACAGGGATGGAGTGAAGCTTTCTTT
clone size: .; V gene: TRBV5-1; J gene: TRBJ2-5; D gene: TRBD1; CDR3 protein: CASSLSQGARETQYF; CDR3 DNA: TGCGCCAGCAGCTTATCACAGGGGGCAAGAGAGACCCAGTACTTC
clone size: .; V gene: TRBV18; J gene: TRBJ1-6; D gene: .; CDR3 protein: CASSPEARRSSPLHF; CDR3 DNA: TGTGCCAGCTCACCGGAGGCGAGGAGATCCTCACCCCTCCACTTT
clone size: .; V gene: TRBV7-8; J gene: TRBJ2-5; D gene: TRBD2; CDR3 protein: CASSFPFWEGETQYF; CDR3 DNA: TGTGCCAGCAGCTTCCCCTTCTGGGAGGGAGAGACCCAGTACTTC
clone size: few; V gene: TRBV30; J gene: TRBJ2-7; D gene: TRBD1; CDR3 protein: CASPGQGAGEQYF; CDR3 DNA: TGTGCCTCTCCCGGACAGGGGGCTGGGGAGCAGTACTTC
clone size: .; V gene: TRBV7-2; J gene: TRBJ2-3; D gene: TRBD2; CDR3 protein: CASSSTSDTQYF; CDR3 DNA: TGTGCCAGCAGCTCGACTAGCGACACGCAGTATTTT
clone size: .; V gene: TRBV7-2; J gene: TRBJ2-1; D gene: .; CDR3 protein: CASRDGEMSGNEQFF; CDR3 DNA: TGTGCCAGCAGAGACGGGGAGATGTCTGGCAATGAGCAGTTCTTC
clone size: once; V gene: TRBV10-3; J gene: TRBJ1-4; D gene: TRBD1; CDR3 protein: CAISPQGAREKLFF; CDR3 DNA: TGTGCCATCAGTCCACAGGGGGCTCGGGAAAAACTGTTTTTT
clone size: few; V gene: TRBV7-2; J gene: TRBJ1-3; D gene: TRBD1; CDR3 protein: CASSLIGQGLFGGNTIYF; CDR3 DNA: TGTGCCAGCAGCTTAATAGGACAGGGACTCTTCGGTGGAAACACCATATATTTT
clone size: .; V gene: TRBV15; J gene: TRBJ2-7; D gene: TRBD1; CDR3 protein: CATSSGGTGSYEQYF; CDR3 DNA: TGTGCCACCAGCAGCGGGGGGACAGGGTCCTACGAGCAGTACTTC
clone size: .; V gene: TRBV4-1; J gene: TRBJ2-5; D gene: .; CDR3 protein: CASSQDAGEATGETQYF; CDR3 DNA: TGCGCCAGCAGCCAAGACGCCGGGGAAGCCACCGGGGAGACCCAGTACTTC
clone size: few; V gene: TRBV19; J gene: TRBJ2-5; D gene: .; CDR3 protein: CASSTRDGGQTQYF; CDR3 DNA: TGTGCCAGTAGTACCCGGGACGGGGGGCAGACCCAGTACTTC
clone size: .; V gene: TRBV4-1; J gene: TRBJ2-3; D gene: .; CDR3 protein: CASSQDRGSTDTQYF; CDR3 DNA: TGCGCCAGCAGCCAAGATAGGGGATCCACAGATACGCAGTATTTT
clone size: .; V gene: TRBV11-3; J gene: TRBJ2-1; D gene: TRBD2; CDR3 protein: CASSHGLAGGEQFF; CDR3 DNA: TGTGCCAGCAGCCACGGGCTAGCGGGAGGGGAGCAGTTCTTC
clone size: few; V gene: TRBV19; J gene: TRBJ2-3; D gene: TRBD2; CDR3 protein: CASSSTSGTDTQYF; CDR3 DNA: TGTGCCAGTAGTTCCACTAGCGGGACTGATACGCAGTATTTT
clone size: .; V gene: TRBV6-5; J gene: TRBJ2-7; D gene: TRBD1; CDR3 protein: CASSYGQGISYEQYF; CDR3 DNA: TGTGCCAGCAGTTATGGACAGGGGATTTCCTACGAGCAGTACTTC
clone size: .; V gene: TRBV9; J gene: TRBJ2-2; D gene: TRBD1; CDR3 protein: CASSGQGVNTGELFF; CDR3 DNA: TGTGCCAGCAGCGGACAGGGGGTTAACACCGGGGAGCTGTTTTTT
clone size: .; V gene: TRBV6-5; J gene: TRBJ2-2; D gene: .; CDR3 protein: CASSPRGAITGELFF; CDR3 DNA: TGTGCCAGCAGCCCCCGGGGGGCCATCACCGGGGAGCTGTTTTTT
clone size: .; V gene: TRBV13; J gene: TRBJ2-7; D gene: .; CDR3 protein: CASSFGMRGTYEQYF; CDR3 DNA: TGTGCCAGCAGCTTTGGGATGAGGGGGACCTACGAGCAGTACTTC
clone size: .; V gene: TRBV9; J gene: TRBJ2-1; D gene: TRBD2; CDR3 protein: CASSVEVAGGFNEQFF; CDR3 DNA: TGTGCCAGCAGCGTAGAGGTAGCGGGAGGTTTCAATGAGCAGTTCTTC
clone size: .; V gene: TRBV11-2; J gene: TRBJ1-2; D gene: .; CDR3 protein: CASTEGGDGYTF; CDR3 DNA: TGTGCCAGCACCGAGGGGGGGGATGGCTACACCTTC
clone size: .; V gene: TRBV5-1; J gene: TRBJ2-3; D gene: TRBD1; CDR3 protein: CASSFEDRVTDTQYF; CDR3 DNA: TGCGCCAGCAGCTTCGAGGACAGGGTCACAGATACGCAGTATTTT
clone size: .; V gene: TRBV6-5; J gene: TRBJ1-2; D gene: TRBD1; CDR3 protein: CASSPQGDGYTF; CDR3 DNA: TGTGCCAGCAGCCCCCAGGGGGACGGCTACACCTTC
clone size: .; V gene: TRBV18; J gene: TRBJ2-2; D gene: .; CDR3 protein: CASSPGGGTGELFF; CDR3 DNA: TGTGCCAGCTCACCAGGGGGCGGAACCGGGGAGCTGTTTTTT
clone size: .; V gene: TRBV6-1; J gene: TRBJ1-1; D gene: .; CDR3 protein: CASSLTFPNTEAFF; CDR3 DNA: TGTGCCAGCAGCCTGACATTTCCGAACACTGAAGCTTTCTTT
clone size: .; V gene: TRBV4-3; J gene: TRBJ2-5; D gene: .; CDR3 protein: CASSFNRGETQYF; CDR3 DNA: TGCGCCAGCAGTTTCAATAGAGGGGAGACCCAGTACTTC